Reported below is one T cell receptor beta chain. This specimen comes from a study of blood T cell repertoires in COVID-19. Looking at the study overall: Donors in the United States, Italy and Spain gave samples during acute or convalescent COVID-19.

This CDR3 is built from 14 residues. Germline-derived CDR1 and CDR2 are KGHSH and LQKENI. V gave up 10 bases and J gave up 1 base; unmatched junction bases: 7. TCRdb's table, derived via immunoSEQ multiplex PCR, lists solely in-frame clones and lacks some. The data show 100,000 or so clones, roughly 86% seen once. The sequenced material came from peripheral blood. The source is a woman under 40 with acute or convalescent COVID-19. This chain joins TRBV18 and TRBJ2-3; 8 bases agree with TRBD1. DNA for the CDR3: TGTGCCACTACCGGGACAGGAGGCACAGATACGCAGTATTTT. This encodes CATTGTGGTDTQYF.